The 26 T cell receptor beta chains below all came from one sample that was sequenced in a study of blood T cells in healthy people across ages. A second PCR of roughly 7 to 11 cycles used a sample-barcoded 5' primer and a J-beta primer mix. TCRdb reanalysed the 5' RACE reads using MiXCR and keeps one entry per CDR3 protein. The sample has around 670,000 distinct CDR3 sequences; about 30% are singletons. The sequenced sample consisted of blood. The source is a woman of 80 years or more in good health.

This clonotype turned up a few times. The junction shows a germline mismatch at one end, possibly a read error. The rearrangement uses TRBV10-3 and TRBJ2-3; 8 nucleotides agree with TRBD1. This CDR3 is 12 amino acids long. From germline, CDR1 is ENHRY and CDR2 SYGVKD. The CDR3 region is CTIRGRTDTQYF. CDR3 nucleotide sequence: TGTACCATCAGGGGGCGCACAGATACGCAGTATTTT.

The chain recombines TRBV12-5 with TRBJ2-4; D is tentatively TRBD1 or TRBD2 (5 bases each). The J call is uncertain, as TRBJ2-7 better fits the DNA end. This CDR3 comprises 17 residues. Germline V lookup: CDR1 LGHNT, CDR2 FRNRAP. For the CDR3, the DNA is TGTGCTAGTGGCCTTGGCCCTTTGGGGACCCCGACGCTCGAGCAGTACTTC. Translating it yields CASGLGPLGTPTLEQYF.

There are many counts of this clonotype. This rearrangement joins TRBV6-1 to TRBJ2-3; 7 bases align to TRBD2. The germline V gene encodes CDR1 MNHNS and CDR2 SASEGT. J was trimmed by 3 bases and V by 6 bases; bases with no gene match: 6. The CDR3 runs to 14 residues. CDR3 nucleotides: TGTGCCAGCAGCAGGAACGGGGGGACAGATACGCAGTATTTT. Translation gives CASSRNGGTDTQYF.

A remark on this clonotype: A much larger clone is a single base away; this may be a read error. CDR3 region: CASSLTTGIGGYTF. CDR3 in DNA: TGTGCCAGCAGCTTAACGACGGGGATAGGCGGCTACACCTTC. The chain couples TRBV7-3 to TRBJ1-2; D uncertain. Germline CDR1 and CDR2: SGHTA and FQGTGA. CDR3 length equals 14 residues. Between the trimmed V and J ends, which lost 0 bases and 8 bases, there was a span of 13 bases.

The CDR3 coding sequence is TGTGCCAGCAGCTTAGAACAGCCCCTTAGTGGCTACACCTTC. It specifies CASSLEQPLSGYTF. The genes are TRBV7-2 and TRBJ1-2; unclear D gene. V was cut by 1 base and J by 7 bases, with 13 bases left in between. CDR3 length: 14 residues. The germline V gene encodes CDR1 SGHTA and CDR2 FQGNSA.

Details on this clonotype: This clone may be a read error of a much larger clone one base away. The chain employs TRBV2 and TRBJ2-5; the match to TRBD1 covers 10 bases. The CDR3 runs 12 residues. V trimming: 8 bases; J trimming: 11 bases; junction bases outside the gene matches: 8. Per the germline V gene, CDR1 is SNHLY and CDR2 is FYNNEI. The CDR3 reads CASETGGREQYF. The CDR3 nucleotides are TGTGCCAGCGAGACAGGGGGCCGGGAGCAGTACTTC.

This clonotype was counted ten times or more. CDR3: CASSATTSGGADTQYF. The CDR3, as DNA: TGTGCCAGCAGCGCAACGACTAGCGGGGGGGCCGATACGCAGTATTTT. This chain uses TRBV7-2 with TRBJ2-3; TRBD2 agrees at 14 bases. This CDR3 is 16 amino acids long. Germline V lookup: CDR1 SGHTA, CDR2 FQGNSA. Germline trimming cut 5 bases from V and 6 bases from J; bases unmatched to any gene: 7.

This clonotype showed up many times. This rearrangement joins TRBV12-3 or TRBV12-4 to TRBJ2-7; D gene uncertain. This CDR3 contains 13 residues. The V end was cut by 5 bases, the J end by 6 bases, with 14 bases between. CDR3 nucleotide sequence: TGTGCCAGCAGTCCTAATTCTCTGTCCGAGCAGTACTTC. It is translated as CASSPNSLSEQYF.

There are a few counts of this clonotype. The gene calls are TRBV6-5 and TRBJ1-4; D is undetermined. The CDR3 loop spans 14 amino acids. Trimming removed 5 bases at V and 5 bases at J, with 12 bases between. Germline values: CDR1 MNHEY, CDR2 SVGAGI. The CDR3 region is CASSIWGGNEKLFF. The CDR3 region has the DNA TGTGCCAGCAGTATATGGGGTGGGAATGAAAAACTGTTTTTT.

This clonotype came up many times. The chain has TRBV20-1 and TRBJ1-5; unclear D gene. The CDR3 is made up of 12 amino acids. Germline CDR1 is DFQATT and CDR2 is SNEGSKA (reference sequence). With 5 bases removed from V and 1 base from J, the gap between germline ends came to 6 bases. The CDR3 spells CSAFDSNQPQHF. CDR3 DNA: TGCAGTGCTTTTGACAGCAATCAGCCCCAGCATTTT.

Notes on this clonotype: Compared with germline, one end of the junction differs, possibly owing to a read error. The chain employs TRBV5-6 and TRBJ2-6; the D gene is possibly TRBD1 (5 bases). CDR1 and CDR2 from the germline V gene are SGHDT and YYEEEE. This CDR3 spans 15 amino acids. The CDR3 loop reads CASSVRVTGTNVLTF. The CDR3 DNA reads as TGTGCCAGCAGCGTCAGGGTAACTGGGACCAACGTCCTGACTTTC.

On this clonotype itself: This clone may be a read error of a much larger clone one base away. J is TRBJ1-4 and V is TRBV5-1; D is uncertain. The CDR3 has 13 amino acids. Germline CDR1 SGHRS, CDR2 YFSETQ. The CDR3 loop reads CAGSSEQREKLFF. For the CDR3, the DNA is TGCGCCGGCAGCTCAGAACAACGAGAAAAACTGTTTTTT.

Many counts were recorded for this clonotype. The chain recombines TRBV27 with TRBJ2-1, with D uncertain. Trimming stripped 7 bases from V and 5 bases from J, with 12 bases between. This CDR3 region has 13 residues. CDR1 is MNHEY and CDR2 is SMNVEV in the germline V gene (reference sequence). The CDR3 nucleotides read TGTGCCAGCAACGCGAGAATCAACAATGAGCAGTTCTTC. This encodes CASNARINNEQFF.

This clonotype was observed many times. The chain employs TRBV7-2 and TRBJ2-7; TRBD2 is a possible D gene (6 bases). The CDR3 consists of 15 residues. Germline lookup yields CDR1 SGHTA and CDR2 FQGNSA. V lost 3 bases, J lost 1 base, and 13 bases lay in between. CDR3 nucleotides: TGTGCCAGCAGCTTCTCTCGGGGGTCTTCCTACGAGCAGTACTTC. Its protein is CASSFSRGSSYEQYF.

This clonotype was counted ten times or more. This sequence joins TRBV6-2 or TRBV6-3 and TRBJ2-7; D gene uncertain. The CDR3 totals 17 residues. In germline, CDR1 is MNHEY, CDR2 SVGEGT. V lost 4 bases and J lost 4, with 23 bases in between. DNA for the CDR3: TGTGCCAGCAGTTCCCTTAGCTGGGCCCGGAAAGGATACGAGCAGTACTTC. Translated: CASSSLSWARKGYEQYF.

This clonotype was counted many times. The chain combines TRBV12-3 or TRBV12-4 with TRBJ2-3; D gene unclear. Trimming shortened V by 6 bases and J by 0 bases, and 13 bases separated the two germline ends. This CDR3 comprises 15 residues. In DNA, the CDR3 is TGTGCCAGCAGCTTATCGGGTTCTAGCACAGATACGCAGTATTTT. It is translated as CASSLSGSSTDTQYF.

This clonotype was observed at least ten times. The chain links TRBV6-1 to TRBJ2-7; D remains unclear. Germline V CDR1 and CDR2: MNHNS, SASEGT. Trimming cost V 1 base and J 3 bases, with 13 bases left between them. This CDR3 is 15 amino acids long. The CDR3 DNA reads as TGTGCCAGCAGTGAAGAGTTAACGAGGATCTACGAGCAGTACTTC. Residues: CASSEELTRIYEQYF.

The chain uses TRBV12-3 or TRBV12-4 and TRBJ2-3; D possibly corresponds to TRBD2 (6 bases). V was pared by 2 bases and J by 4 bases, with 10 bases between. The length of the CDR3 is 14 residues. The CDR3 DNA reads TGTGCCAGCAGTTTACTAGCGAAATCAGATACGCAGTATTTT. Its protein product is CASSLLAKSDTQYF.

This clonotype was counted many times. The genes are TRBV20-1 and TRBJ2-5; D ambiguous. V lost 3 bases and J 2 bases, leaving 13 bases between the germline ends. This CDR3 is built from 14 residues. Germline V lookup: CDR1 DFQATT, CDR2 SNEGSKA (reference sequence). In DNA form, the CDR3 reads TGCAGTGCTAGGAGCATGGCGCAACAAGAGACCCAGTACTTC. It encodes CSARSMAQQETQYF.

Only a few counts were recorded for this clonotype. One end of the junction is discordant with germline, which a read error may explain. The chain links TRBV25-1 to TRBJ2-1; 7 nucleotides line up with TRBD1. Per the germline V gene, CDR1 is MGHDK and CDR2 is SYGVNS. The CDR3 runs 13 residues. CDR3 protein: CASRDRVLNGQFF. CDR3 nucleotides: TGTGCCAGCAGAGACAGGGTTCTGAATGGGCAGTTCTTC.

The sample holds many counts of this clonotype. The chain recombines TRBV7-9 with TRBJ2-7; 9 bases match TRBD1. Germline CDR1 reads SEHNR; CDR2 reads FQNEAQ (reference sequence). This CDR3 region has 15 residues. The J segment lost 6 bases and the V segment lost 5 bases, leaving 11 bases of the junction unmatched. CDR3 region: CASSRESGTGFEQYF. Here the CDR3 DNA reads TGTGCCAGCAGCCGGGAATCCGGGACAGGGTTCGAGCAGTACTTC.

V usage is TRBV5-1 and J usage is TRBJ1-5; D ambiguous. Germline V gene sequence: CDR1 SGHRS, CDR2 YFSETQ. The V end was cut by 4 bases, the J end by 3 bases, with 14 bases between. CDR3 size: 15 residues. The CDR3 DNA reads TGCGCCAGCAGCCTGCGAGGCGGAACCAATCAGCCCCAGCATTTT. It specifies CASSLRGGTNQPQHF.

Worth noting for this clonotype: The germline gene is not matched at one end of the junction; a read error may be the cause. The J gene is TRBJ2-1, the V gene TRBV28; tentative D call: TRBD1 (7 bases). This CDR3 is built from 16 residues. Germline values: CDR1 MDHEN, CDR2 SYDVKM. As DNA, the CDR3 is TGTGCCAGTAGTTCCGCGCGGGACAGATCATACAATGAGCAGTTCTTC. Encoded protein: CASSSARDRSYNEQFF.

The CDR3 DNA reads TGTGCCAGCAGCTATCGTGCAACTAATGAAAAACTGTTTTTT. Its protein is CASSYRATNEKLFF. The rearrangement joins TRBV7-2 to TRBJ1-4; no definite D call. V lost 4 bases and J lost 0, with 6 bases in between. This CDR3 is built from 14 residues. The V gene's germline CDR1 is SGHTA and CDR2 FQGNSA.

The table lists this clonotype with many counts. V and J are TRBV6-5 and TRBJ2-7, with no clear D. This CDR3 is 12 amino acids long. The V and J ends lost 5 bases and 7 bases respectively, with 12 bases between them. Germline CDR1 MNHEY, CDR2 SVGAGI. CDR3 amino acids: CASSTTTGEQYF. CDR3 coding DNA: TGTGCCAGCAGTACAACTACTGGGGAGCAGTACTTC.

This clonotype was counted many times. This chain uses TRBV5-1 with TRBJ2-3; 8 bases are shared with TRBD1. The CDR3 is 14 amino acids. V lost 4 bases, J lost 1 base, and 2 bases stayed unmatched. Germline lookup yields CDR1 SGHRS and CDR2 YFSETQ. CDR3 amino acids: CASSPGQGTDTQYF. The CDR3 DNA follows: TGCGCCAGCAGCCCGGGACAGGGCACAGATACGCAGTATTTT.